A selection of T cell receptor beta chains follows, all from one sample in a study of blood T cell repertoires in COVID-19. The data were produced by immunoSEQ multiplex PCR, yet TCRdb's version contains in-frame clones alone and is incomplete. The sample contains 60,000 to 75,000 clones, approximately 80% of which appear only once. Sequencing used peripheral blood. The receptors stem from a woman aged 80 or older with acute or convalescent COVID-19. Each CDR3 is given with its conserved first and last residue. The D gene is left open where the match is weak. Some rows mark clone size as missing; the rest say once, few, many or name a class of expanded clone.

j_gene	d_gene	v_gene	abundance	len	CDR3nt	CDR3aa
TRBJ1-1	.	TRBV19	.	14	TGTGCCAGTAGTATTTGGGGGCCTAACACTGAAGCTTTCTTT	CASSIWGPNTEAFF
TRBJ2-3	.	TRBV14	.	14	TGTGCCAGCAGCCCTCGGACTCGCGCAGATACGCAGTATTTT	CASSPRTRADTQYF
TRBJ1-1	.	TRBV2	.	13	TGTGCCAGCACTCCAGAAAGAGGGACTGAAGCTTTCTTT	CASTPERGTEAFF
TRBJ1-4	.	TRBV15	.	15	TGTGCCACCAGGGGGGGAGGTTCAACTAATGAAAAACTGTTTTTT	CATRGGGSTNEKLFF
TRBJ1-2	.	TRBV2	.	15	TGTGCCAGCAGTGTGGACAGACGGTCTAACTATGGCTACACCTTC	CASSVDRRSNYGYTF
TRBJ2-1	.	TRBV25-1	.	15	TGTGCCAGCAGCCCGGAGCAGGGTCGGGTCTACGAGCAGTTCTTC	CASSPEQGRVYEQFF
TRBJ1-1	.	TRBV7-8	.	13	TGTGCCAGCAGCTCGGTCGGGGGGAGGGTTGCTTTCTTT	CASSSVGGRVAFF
TRBJ1-1	TRBD1	TRBV18	.	14	TGTGCCAGCTCTCAACAGGGGTGGAACACTGAAGCTTTCTTT	CASSQQGWNTEAFF
TRBJ2-7	.	TRBV4-1	.	13	TGCGCCAGCAGCCTGCGGAGCTCCTACGAGCAGTACTTC	CASSLRSSYEQYF
TRBJ2-3	TRBD1	TRBV18	.	17	TGTGCCAGCTCGCCGTCCCTCGGGACAGGGGGACCAGATACGCAGTATTTT	CASSPSLGTGGPDTQYF
TRBJ2-3	.	TRBV11-3	.	14	TGTGCCAGCAGCTTAGATAGCAGCACAGATACGCAGTATTTT	CASSLDSSTDTQYF
TRBJ1-2	.	TRBV4-2	.	15	TGTGCCAGCAGCCAAGATCAAGGGGGAAACTATGGCTACACCTTC	CASSQDQGGNYGYTF
TRBJ2-7	TRBD2	TRBV6-6	once	15	TGTGCCAGCAGTTACGAGGCTAGCGGATCCTACGAGCAGTACTTC	CASSYEASGSYEQYF
TRBJ1-1	.	TRBV4-2	few	17	TGTGCCAGCAGCCAAGCCGCTGGTCGGTTATCGAACACTGAAGCTTTCTTT	CASSQAAGRLSNTEAFF
TRBJ1-1	.	TRBV14	few	14	TGTGCCAGCAGCCAAGGTGACTTCAGGGGTGAAGCTTTCTTT	CASSQGDFRGEAFF
TRBJ1-1	TRBD1	TRBV18	.	19	TGTGCCAGCTCACCACTTTCCGGGACAGGGGGCCGCGGGAACGCTGAAGCTTTCTTT	CASSPLSGTGGRGNAEAFF
TRBJ2-1	.	TRBV7-9	.	12	TGTGCCAGCAGCTTGCAGGGCAATGAGCAGTTCTTC	CASSLQGNEQFF
TRBJ2-6	TRBD2	TRBV19	.	16	TGTGCCACCTCCGGGGGGGTTACTTCTGGGGCCAACGTCCTGACTTTC	CATSGGVTSGANVLTF
TRBJ2-3	TRBD2	TRBV9	.	19	TGTGCCAGCAGCGATGATGCTAGCGGGGGGGCAATCGTCACAGATACGCAGTATTTT	CASSDDASGGAIVTDTQYF
TRBJ2-6	.	TRBV7-2	.	16	TGTGCCAGCAGCTTGGGCAGCTACTCTGGGGCCAACGTCCTGACTTTC	CASSLGSYSGANVLTF
TRBJ2-7	.	TRBV7-9	.	13	TGTGCCAGCATCTTCACTAGCTCCTACGAGCAGTACTTC	CASIFTSSYEQYF
TRBJ2-1	.	TRBV19	.	16	TGTGCCAGTAGTAGACCTGGGGGGGCTGAGGGCAATGAGCAGTTCTTC	CASSRPGGAEGNEQFF
TRBJ1-2	.	TRBV5-4	.	13	TGTGCCACCCAACAGGGATTTAACTATGGCTACACCTTC	CATQQGFNYGYTF
TRBJ1-1	TRBD1	TRBV18	.	15	TGTGCCAGCTCACCCGAGGACAGGGGGTTTGTAGAAGCTTTCTTT	CASSPEDRGFVEAFF
TRBJ2-1	.	TRBV6-5	.	13	TGTGCCAGCGGGCGTACCGCTTACAATGAGCAGTTCTTC	CASGRTAYNEQFF
TRBJ2-7	TRBD1	TRBV11-2	.	16	TGTGCCAGCAGCTTACGGCCGGGACAGATGTCCTACGAGCAGTACTTC	CASSLRPGQMSYEQYF
TRBJ2-1	TRBD2	TRBV3-1/TRBV3-2	.	15	TGTGCCAGCAGTTCAACTAGCGGGGGGGCCAATGAGCAGTTCTTC	CASSSTSGGANEQFF
TRBJ2-7	TRBD1	TRBV10-3	.	17	TGTGCCATCAGTGAGTCGCCGGACAGGGGGCTTTCCTACGAGCAGTACTTC	CAISESPDRGLSYEQYF
TRBJ2-5	TRBD1	TRBV3-1/TRBV3-2	.	14	TGTGCCAGCAGCCGCGGACAGGGCGGCGAGACCCAGTACTTC	CASSRGQGGETQYF
TRBJ1-6	.	TRBV16	few	15	TGTGCCAGCAGCCAATACGCAGGGGCGAATTCACCCCTCCACTTT	CASSQYAGANSPLHF
TRBJ1-4	.	TRBV2	.	17	TGTGCCAGCAGTGAAGGCTTAATACAGGGTAAAGGTGAAAAACTGTTTTTT	CASSEGLIQGKGEKLFF
TRBJ1-6	.	TRBV19	few	16	TGTGCCAGTAGGGACAGCGGAAGCTCCTATAATTCACCCCTCCACTTT	CASRDSGSSYNSPLHF
TRBJ2-7	.	TRBV6-5	.	15	TGTGCCAGCAGCGCTCCGGGACTGCGTGTTACCGAGCAGTACTTC	CASSAPGLRVTEQYF
TRBJ1-2	TRBD1	TRBV5-1	.	14	TGCGCCAGCAGCTCCCTACAGGGGGGCTATGGCTACACCTTC	CASSSLQGGYGYTF
TRBJ1-4	.	TRBV6-6	.	14	TGTGCCAGCAGTAAGGAGAGTAATAATGAAAAACTGTTTTTT	CASSKESNNEKLFF
TRBJ1-2	.	TRBV6-5	.	15	TGTGCCAGCAGTTCCCCAACCGCGGCCGTATATGGCTACACCTTC	CASSSPTAAVYGYTF
TRBJ1-3	.	TRBV6-5	.	14	TGTGCCAGCAGTACGGGTAGCTCTGGAAACACCATATATTTT	CASSTGSSGNTIYF
TRBJ2-7	TRBD1	TRBV5-4	.	14	TGTGCCAGCAGCATAAGTCGAGGGGGCCACGAGCAGTACTTC	CASSISRGGHEQYF
TRBJ1-5	.	TRBV5-1	once	15	TGCGCCAGCAGCCCATGGGGAGGGGGGAATCAGCCCCAGCATTTT	CASSPWGGGNQPQHF
TRBJ1-1	.	TRBV27	.	13	TGTGCCAGCAGTTCGGCGGGTAACACTGAAGCTTTCTTT	CASSSAGNTEAFF
TRBJ2-2	.	TRBV2	.	14	TGTGCCAGCAACCGGGACTTTAACACCGGGGAGCTGTTTTTT	CASNRDFNTGELFF
TRBJ1-1	.	TRBV5-1	.	16	TGCGCCAGCAGCTTGGACGTCCGACAAGGGAACACTGAAGCTTTCTTT	CASSLDVRQGNTEAFF
TRBJ1-1	.	TRBV7-9	.	12	TGTGCCAGCCAACAGGGCCTGTCTGAAGCTTTCTTT	CASQQGLSEAFF
TRBJ1-5	.	TRBV30	.	14	TGTGCCTGGGAGTCAACTGGGGCAAATCAGCCCCAGCATTTT	CAWESTGANQPQHF
TRBJ1-2	TRBD1	TRBV7-6	few	15	TGTGCCAGCAGTTCCGGGACAGGGCCTATTGTGGGCTACACCTTC	CASSSGTGPIVGYTF
TRBJ2-1	TRBD1	TRBV6-6	.	14	TGTGCCAGCGGTGGGCAGGGGGCGGTGGTGGAGCAGTTCTTC	CASGGQGAVVEQFF
TRBJ1-5	.	TRBV12-2	.	16	TGTGCAAGTCGCCGACAGGACAGGGGAAGGGGCCAGCCCCAGCATTTT	CASRRQDRGRGQPQHF
TRBJ2-7	TRBD1	TRBV4-1	few	19	TGCGCCAGCAGCCGAGAATCTTCAACCGGGACAGTGACCTCCTACGAGCAGTACTTC	CASSRESSTGTVTSYEQYF
TRBJ2-7	TRBD1	TRBV7-8	.	16	TGTGCCAGCAGCTTACACCGGGACAGTAACCGCTACGAGCAGTACTTC	CASSLHRDSNRYEQYF
TRBJ2-3	TRBD2	TRBV5-4	.	15	TGTGCCAGCAGCTTTGCGGGGGGCGGAATAGATACGCAGTATTTT	CASSFAGGGIDTQYF
TRBJ2-1	.	TRBV30	.	15	TGTGCCTGGAGTCGGGGGTTGGGATCCTACAATGAGCAGTTCTTC	CAWSRGLGSYNEQFF
TRBJ1-6	TRBD1	TRBV28	.	15	TGTGCCAGCAGTTTAGGGACAGGGGATTATTCACCCCTCCACTTT	CASSLGTGDYSPLHF
TRBJ1-1	.	TRBV14	.	14	TGTGCCAGCAGCCAAGACGGGTACCTCCGGGGTGCTTTCTTT	CASSQDGYLRGAFF
TRBJ1-1	TRBD1	TRBV2	.	11	TGTGCCAGCAGCGGCAGGGGGCCAGCTTTCTTT	CASSGRGPAFF
TRBJ2-7	.	TRBV3-1/TRBV3-2	.	12	TGTGCCACGACGAACGCGGGATACGAGCAGTACTTC	CATTNAGYEQYF
TRBJ1-5	TRBD1	TRBV5-6	once	17	TGTGCCAGCAGCTTGGCCGGGACAGGGGGCGTCTATCAGCCCCAGCATTTT	CASSLAGTGGVYQPQHF
TRBJ2-5	.	TRBV6-6	.	15	TGTGCCAGCAGTTACGATCGGGGTTTGAGGGAGACCCAGTACTTC	CASSYDRGLRETQYF